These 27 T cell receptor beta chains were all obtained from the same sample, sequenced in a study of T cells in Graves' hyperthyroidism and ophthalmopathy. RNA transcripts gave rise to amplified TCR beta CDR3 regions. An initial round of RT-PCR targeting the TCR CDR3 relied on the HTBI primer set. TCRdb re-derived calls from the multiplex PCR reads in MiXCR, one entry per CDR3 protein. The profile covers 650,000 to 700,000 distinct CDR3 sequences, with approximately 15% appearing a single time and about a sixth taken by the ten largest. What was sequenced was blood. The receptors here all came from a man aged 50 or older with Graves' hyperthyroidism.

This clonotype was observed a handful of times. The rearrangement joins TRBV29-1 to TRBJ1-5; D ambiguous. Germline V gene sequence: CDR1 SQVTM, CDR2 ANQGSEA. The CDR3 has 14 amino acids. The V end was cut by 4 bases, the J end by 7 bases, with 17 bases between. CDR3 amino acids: CSVAWGAGSQPQHF. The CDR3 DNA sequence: TGCAGCGTTGCCTGGGGAGCGGGCAGCCAGCCCCAGCATTTT.

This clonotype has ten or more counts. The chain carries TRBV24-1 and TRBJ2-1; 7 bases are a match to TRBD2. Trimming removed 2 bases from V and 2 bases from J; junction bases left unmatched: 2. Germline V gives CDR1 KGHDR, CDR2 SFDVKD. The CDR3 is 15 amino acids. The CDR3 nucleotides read TGTGCCACCAGTGATTATGCGGGAGCCTACAATGAGCAGTTCTTC. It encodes CATSDYAGAYNEQFF.

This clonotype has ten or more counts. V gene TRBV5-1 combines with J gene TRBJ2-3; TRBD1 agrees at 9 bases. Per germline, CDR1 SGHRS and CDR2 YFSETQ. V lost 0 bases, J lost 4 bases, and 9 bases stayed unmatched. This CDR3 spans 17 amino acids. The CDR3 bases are TGCGCCAGCAGCTTGGAAGGTACGAGGACAGGGGCAGATACGCAGTATTTT. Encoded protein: CASSLEGTRTGADTQYF.

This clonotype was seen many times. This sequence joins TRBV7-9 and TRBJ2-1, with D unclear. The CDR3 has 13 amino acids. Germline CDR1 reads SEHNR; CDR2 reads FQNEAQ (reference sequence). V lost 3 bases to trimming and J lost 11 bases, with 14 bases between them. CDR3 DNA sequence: TGTGCCAGCAGCTTCTTAGGGTCGCCCCAGCAGTTCTTC. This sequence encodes CASSFLGSPQQFF.

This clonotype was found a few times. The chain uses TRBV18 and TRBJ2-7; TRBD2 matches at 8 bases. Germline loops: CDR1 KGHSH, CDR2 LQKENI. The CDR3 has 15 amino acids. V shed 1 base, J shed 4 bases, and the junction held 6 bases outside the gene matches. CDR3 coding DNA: TGTGCCAGCTCACCACAGCGGGAGTCAGTTTACGAGCAGTACTTC. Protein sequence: CASSPQRESVYEQYF. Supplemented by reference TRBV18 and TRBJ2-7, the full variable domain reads NAGVMQNPRHLVRRRGQEARLRCSPMKGHSHVYWYRQLPEEGLKFMVYLQKENIIDESGMPKERFSAEFPKEGPSILRIQQVVRGDSAAYFCASSPQRESVYEQYFGPGTRLTVT.

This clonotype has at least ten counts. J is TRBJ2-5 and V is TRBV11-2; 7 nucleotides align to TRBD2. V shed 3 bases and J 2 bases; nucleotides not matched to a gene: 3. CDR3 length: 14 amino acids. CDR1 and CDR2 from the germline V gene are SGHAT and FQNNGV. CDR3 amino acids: CASSFTAGQETQYF. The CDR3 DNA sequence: TGTGCCAGCAGCTTTACAGCGGGACAAGAGACCCAGTACTTC.

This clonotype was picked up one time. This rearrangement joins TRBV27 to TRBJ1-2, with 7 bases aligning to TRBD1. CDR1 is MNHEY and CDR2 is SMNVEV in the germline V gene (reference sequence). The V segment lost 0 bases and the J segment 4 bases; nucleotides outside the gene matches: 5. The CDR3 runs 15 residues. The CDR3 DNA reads TGTGCCAGCAGTTTATCGGGACAGAGCAGCTATGGCTACACCTTC. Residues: CASSLSGQSSYGYTF.

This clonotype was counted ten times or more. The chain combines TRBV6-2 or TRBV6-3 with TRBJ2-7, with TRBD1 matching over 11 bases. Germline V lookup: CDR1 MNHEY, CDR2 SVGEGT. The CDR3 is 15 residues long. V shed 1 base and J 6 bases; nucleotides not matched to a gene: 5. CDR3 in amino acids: CASSYWTGGASEQYF. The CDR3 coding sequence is TGTGCCAGCAGTTACTGGACAGGGGGCGCATCCGAGCAGTACTTC.

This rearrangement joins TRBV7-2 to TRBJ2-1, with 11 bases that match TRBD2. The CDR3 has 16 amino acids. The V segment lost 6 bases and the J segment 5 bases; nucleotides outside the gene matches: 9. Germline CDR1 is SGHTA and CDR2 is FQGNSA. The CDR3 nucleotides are TGTGCCAGCAGTTCCGCCGGGACTAGCGGTGACAATGAGCAGTTCTTC. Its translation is CASSSAGTSGDNEQFF.

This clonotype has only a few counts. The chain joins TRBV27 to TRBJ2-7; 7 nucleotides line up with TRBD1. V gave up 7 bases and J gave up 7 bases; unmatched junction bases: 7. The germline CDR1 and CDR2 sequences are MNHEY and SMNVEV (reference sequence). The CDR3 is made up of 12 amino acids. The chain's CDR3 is CASKTGAAEQYF. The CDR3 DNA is TGTGCCAGCAAAACAGGGGCGGCGGAGCAGTACTTC.

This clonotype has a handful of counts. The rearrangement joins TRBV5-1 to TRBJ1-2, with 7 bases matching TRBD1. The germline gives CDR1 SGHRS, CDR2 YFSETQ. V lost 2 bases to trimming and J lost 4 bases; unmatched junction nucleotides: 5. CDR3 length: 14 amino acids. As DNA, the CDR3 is TGCGCCAGCAGCTTACAGACAGGGCTCTATGGCTACACCTTC. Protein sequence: CASSLQTGLYGYTF.

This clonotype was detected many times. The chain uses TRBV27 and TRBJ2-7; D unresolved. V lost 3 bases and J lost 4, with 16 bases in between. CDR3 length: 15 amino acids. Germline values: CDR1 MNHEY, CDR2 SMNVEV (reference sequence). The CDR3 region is CASSFYPALAYEQYF. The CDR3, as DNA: TGTGCCAGCAGTTTTTACCCGGCCTTGGCTTACGAGCAGTACTTC.

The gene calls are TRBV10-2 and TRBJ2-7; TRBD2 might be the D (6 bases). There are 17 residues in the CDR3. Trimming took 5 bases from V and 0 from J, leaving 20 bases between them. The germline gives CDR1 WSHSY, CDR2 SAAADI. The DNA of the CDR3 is TGCGCCAGCAGTACTCCGTTGGGGGGTTGGGCCTCCTACGAGCAGTACTTC. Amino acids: CASSTPLGGWASYEQYF.

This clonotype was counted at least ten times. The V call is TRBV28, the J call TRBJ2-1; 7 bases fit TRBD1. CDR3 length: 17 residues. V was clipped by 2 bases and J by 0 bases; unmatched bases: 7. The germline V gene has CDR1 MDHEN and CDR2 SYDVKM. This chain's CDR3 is CASSLKQGQISYNEQFF. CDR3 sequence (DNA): TGTGCCAGCAGTTTAAAACAGGGGCAAATCTCCTACAATGAGCAGTTCTTC.

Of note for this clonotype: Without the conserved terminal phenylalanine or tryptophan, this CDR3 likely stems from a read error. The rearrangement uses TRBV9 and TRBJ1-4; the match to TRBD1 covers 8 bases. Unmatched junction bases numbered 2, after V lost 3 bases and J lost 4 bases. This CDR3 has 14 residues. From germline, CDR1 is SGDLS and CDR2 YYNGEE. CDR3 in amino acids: CASSGDRLNEKLFY. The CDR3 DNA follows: TGTGCCAGCAGCGGGGACAGGCTTAATGAAAAACTGTTTTAT.

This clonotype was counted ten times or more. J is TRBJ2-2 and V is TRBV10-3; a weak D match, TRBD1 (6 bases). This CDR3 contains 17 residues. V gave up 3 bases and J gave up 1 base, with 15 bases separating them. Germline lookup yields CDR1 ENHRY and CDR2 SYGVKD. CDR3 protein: CAISDVSRGGNTGELFF. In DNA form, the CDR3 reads TGTGCCATCAGTGACGTTTCCCGAGGGGGGAACACCGGGGAGCTGTTTTTT.

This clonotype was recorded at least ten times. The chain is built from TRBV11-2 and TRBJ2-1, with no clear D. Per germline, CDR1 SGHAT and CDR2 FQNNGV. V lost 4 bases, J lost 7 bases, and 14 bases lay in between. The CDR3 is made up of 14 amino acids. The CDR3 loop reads CASSYIWVLNEQFF. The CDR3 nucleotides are TGTGCCAGCAGCTACATATGGGTTTTGAATGAGCAGTTCTTC.

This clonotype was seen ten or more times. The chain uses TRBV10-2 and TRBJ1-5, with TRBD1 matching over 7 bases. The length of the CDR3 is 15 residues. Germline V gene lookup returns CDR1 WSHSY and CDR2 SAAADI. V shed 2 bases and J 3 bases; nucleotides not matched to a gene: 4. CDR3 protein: CASSEGDSYNQPQHF. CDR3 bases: TGCGCCAGCAGTGAGGGGGACAGTTACAATCAGCCCCAGCATTTT.

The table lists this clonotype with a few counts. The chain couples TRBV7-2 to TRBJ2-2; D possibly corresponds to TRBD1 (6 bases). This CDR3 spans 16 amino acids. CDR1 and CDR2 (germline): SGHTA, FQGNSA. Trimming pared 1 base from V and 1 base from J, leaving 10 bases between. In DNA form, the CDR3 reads TGTGCCAGCAGCTTAGAGGGGGTTAAGAACACCGGGGAGCTGTTTTTT. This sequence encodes CASSLEGVKNTGELFF.

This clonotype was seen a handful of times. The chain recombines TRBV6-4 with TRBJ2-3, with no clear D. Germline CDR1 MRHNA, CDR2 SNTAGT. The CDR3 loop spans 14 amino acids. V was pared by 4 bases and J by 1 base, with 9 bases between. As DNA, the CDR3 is TGTGCCAGCAGTGCCGGACCTCGCACAGATACGCAGTATTTT. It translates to CASSAGPRTDTQYF.

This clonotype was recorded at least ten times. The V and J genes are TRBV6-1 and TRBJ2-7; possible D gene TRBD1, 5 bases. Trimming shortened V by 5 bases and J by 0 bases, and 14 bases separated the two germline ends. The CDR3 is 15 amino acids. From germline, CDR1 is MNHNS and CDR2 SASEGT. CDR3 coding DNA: TGTGCCAGCAGTCCCGGAATAGGGGACTCCTACGAGCAGTACTTC. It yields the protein CASSPGIGDSYEQYF.

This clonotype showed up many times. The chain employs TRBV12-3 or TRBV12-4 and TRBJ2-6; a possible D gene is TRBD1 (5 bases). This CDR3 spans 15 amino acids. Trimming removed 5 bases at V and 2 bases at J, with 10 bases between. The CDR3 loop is CASSPQVPGANVLTF. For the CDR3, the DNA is TGTGCCAGCAGTCCACAGGTACCTGGGGCCAACGTCCTGACTTTC.

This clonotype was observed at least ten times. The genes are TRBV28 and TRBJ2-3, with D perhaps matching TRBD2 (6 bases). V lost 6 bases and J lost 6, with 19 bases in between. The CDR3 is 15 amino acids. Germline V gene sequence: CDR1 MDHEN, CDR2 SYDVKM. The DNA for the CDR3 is TGTGCCAGCAGCCCCCTTAGCGGTTCAAGTGATACGCAGTATTTT. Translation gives CASSPLSGSSDTQYF. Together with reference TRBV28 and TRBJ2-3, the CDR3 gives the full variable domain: DVKVTQSSRYLVKRTGEKVFLECVQDMDHENMFWYRQDPGLGLRLIYFSYDVKMKEKGDIPEGYSVSREKKERFSLILESASTNQTSMYLCASSPLSGSSDTQYFGPGTRLTVL.

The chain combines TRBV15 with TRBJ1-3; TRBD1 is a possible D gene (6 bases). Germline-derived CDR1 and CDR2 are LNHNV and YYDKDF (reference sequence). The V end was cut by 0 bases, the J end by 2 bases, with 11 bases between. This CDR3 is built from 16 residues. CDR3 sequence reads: CATSRDVGGPGNTIYF. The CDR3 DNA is TGTGCCACCAGCAGAGATGTCGGGGGCCCTGGAAACACCATATATTTT. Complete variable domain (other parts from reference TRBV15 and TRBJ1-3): DAMVIQNPRYQVTQFGKPVTLSCSQTLNHNVMYWYQQKSSQAPKLLFHYYDKDFNNEADTPDNFQSRRPNTSFCFLDIRSPGLGDTAMYLCATSRDVGGPGNTIYFGEGSWLTVV.

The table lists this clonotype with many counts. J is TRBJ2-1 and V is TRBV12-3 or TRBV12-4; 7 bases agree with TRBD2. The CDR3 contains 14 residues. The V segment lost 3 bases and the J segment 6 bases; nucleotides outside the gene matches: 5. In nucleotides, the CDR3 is TGTGCCAGCAGTTTCGGCGGGAGTGGCAATGAGCAGTTCTTC. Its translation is CASSFGGSGNEQFF.

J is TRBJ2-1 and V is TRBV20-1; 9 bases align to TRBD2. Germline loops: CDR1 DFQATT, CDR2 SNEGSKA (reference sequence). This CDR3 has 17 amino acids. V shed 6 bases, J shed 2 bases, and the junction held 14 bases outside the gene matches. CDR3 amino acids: CSAPGGREGLPYNEQFF. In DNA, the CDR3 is TGCAGTGCCCCCGGTGGGCGGGAGGGCCTTCCCTACAATGAGCAGTTCTTC.

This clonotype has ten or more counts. The CDR3 DNA reads as TGTGCCATCAGTGAGCCTCCGGGACACACGAACACTGAAGCTTTCTTT. This sequence encodes CAISEPPGHTNTEAFF. This rearrangement joins TRBV10-3 to TRBJ1-1; D might be TRBD1 (6 bases). Germline lookup yields CDR1 ENHRY and CDR2 SYGVKD. The CDR3 covers 16 residues. Trimming left V 2 bases short and J 1 base short, with 14 bases between.